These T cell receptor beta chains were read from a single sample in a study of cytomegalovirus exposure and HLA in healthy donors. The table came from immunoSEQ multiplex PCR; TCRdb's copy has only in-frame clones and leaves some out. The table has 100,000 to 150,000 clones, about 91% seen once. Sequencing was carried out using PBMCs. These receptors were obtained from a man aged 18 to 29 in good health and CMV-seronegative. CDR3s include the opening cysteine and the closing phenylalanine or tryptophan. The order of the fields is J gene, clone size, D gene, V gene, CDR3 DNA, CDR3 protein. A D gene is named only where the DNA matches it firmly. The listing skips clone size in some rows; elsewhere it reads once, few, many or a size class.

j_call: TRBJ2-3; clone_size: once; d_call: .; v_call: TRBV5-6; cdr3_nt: TGTGCCAGCAGCTTCGCCGGGGCTAGCGCCAGAATCACAGATACGCAGTATTTT; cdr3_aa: CASSFAGASARITDTQYF
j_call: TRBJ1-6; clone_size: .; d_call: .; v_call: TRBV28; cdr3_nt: TGTGCCAGCAGTTCTCCAACTAATCCCCTCCACTTT; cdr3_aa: CASSSPTNPLHF
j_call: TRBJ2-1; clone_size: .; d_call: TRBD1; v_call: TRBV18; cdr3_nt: TGTGCCAGCTCACCATTTGGGGGACAGGGGGCCTATGAGCAGTTCTTC; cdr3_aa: CASSPFGGQGAYEQFF
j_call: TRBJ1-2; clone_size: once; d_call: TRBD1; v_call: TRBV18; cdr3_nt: TGTGCCAGCTCACCACGGGGACAGGCTTCTAACTATGGCTACACCTTC; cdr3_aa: CASSPRGQASNYGYTF
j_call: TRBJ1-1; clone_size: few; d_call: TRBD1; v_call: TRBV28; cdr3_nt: TGTGCCAGCAGTTTACCTTCTACAGGGGGCGTTGAAGCTTTCTTT; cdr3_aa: CASSLPSTGGVEAFF
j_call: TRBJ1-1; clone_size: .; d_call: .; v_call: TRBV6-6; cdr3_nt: TGTGCCAGCAGTGACCCTACAGGTCTAGACACTGAAGCTTTCTTT; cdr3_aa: CASSDPTGLDTEAFF
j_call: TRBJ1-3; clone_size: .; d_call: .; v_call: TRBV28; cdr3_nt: TGTGCCAGCAGTCCCTCTTTTAGGAGCTCTGGAAACACCATATATTTT; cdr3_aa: CASSPSFRSSGNTIYF
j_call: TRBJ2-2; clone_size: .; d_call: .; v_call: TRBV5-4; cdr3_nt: TGTGCCAGCAGCTCGGGACAGAACACCGGGGAGCTGTTTTTT; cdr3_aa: CASSSGQNTGELFF
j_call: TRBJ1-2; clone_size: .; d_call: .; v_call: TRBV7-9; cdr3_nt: TGTGCCAGCAGCTCCCTAGGGGCCAACCAAACTAACTATGGCTACACCTTC; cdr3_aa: CASSSLGANQTNYGYTF
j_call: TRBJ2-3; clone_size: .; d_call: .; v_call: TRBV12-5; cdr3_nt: TGTGCTAGTGGTTTGGTACTCTCAGGGAGGGGGACAGATACGCAGTATTTT; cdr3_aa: CASGLVLSGRGTDTQYF
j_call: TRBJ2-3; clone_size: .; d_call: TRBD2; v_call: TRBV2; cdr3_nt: TGTGCCAGCAGTGAGCACCCGGGACTAGCGGGAGTGGCGAGCACAGATACGCAGTATTTT; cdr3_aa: CASSEHPGLAGVASTDTQYF
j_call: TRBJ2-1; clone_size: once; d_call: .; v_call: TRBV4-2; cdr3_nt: TGTGCCAGCAGCCCGGGGGACTCCAACATTGAGCAGTTCTTC; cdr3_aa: CASSPGDSNIEQFF
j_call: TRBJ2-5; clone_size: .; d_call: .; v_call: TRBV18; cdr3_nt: TGTGCCAGCTCACCACTCCAGCAAGAGACCCAGTACTTC; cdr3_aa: CASSPLQQETQYF
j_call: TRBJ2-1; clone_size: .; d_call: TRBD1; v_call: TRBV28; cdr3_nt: TGTGCCAGTTACCCGGGACAGATTGTCGGTGAGCAGTTCTTC; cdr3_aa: CASYPGQIVGEQFF
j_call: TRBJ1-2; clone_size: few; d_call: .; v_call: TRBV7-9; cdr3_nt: TGTGCCAGCAGCCAGCCCCAGGGTATCAACTATGGCTACACCTTC; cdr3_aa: CASSQPQGINYGYTF
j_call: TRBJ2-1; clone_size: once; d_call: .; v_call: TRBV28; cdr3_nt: TGTGCCAGCAGTTTACTTACGGGTGAGCAGTTCTTC; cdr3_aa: CASSLLTGEQFF
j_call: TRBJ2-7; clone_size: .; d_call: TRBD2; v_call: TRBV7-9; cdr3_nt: TGTGCCAGCAGCTCTTCAGGACAGCGGGGGGCCTACGAGCAGTACTTC; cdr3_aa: CASSSSGQRGAYEQYF
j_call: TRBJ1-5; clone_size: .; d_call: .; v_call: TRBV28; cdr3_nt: TGTGCCAGCAGTCCCTGGGCCAAGAGTCTGGGCAATCAGCCCCAGCATTTT; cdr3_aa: CASSPWAKSLGNQPQHF
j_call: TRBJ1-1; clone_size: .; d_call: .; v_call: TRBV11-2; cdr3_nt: TGTGCCAGCAGTCGAGACAGCGGGGGTTCAGCTTTCTTT; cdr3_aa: CASSRDSGGSAFF
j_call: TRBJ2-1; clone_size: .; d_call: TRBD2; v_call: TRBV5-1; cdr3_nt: TGCGCCAGCAGCTCGGCTAGCGGGAGGGAAAATGAGCAGTTCTTC; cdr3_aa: CASSSASGRENEQFF
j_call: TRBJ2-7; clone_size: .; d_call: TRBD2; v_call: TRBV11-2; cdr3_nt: TGTGCCAGCAGCTCAACGTTTCGGGGGGCCTACGAGCAGTACTTC; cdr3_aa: CASSSTFRGAYEQYF
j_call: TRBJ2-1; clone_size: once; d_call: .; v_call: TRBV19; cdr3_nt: TGTGCCAGTAGTATCCAAGGCGGGGGCCACTACAATGAGCAGTTCTTC; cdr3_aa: CASSIQGGGHYNEQFF
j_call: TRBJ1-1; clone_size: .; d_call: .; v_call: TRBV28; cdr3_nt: TGTGCCAGCAGTTACCCGGGGGGCAGGGTCGAAACTGAAGCTTTCTTT; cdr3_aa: CASSYPGGRVETEAFF
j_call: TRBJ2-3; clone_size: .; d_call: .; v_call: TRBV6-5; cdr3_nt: TGTGCCAGCACGGTAGCGTTTGTTTCAGATACGCAGTATTTT; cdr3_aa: CASTVAFVSDTQYF
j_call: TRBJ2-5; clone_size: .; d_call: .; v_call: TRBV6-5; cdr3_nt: TGTGCCAGCAGTTACGATTGGCGGGAACAAGAGACCCAGTACTTC; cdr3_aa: CASSYDWREQETQYF
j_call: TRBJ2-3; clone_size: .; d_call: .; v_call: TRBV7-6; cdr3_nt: TGTGCCAGCAGGGATCTTCAAGGGGCCACAGATACGCAGTATTTT; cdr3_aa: CASRDLQGATDTQYF
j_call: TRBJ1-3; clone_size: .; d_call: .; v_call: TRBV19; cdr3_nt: TGTGCCAGGACACCGTTGGGCAGGCGCAACACCATATATTTT; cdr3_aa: CARTPLGRRNTIYF
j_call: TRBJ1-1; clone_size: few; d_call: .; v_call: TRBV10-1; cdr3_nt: TGCGCCAGCAGTCGGGGAAACACTGAAGCTTTCTTT; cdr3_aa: CASSRGNTEAFF
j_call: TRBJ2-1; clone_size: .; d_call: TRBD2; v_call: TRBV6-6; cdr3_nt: TGTGCCAGCAGTAAACAGACTAGCGGGGGTGGGAATGAGCAGTTCTTC; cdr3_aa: CASSKQTSGGGNEQFF
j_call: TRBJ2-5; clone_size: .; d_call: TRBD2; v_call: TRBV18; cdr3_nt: TGTGCCAGCTCATTCGGGACTAGCGTTGAGACCCAGTACTTC; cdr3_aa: CASSFGTSVETQYF
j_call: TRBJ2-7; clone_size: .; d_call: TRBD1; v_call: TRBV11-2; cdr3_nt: TGTGCCAGCAGCAACGCCGGGACAGCCGAGCAGTACTTC; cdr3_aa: CASSNAGTAEQYF
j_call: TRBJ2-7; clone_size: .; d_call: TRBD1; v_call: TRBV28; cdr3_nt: TGTGCCAGCAGCAACACAGGGGGCCCTATCTACGAGCAGTACTTC; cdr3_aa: CASSNTGGPIYEQYF
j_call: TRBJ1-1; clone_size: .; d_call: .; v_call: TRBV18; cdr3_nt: TGTGCCAGCTCACGTACCGGGACACATGACGGCCATGAAGCTTTCTTT; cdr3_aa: CASSRTGTHDGHEAFF
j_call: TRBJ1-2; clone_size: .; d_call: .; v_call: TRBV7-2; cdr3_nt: TGTGCCAGCAGCGACGCCACAGTCTATGGCTACACCTTC; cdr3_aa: CASSDATVYGYTF
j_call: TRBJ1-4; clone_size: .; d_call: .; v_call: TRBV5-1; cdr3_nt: TGCGCCAGCAGCTTGGCCTTATCCTCGGATGAAAAACTGTTTTTT; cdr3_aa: CASSLALSSDEKLFF
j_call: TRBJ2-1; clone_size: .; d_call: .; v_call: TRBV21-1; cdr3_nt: TGTGCCAGCAGCAGACTAGCGGCGCTGGATGAGCAGTTCTTC; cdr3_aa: CASSRLAALDEQFF
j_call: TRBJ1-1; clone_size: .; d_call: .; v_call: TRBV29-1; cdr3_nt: TGCAGCGTTGAAGGGGCTTCGGGGACTGAAGCTTTCTTT; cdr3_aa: CSVEGASGTEAFF
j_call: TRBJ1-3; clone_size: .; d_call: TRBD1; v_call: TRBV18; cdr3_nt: TGTGCCAGCTCACCTTTGGACAGGGGATCTGGAAACACCATATATTTT; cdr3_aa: CASSPLDRGSGNTIYF
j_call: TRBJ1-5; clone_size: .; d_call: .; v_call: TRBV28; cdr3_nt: TGTGCCAGCAGTTCAGGAAATCAGCCCCAGCATTTT; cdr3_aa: CASSSGNQPQHF
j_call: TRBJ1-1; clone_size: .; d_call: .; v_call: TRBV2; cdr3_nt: TGTGCCAGCAGTGCTGGGGCCGTTGAAGCTTTCTTT; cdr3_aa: CASSAGAVEAFF
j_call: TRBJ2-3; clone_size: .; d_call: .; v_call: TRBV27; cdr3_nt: TGTGCCAGCAGTTTATCCTTATCAGATACGCAGTATTTT; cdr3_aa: CASSLSLSDTQYF
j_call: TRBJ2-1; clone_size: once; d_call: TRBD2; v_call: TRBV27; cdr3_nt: TGTGCCAGCAGCAAGACTAGCGGGCGACACAATGAGCAGTTCTTC; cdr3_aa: CASSKTSGRHNEQFF
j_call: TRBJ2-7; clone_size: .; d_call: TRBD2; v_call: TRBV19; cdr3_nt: TGTGCCAGTAGTAAGACTAGCGGGGGACACTACGAGCAGTACTTC; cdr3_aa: CASSKTSGGHYEQYF
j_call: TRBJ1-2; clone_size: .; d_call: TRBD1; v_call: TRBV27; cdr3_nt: TGTGCCAGCAGCCCTACGGGGACAGCTGGCGGCTACACCTTC; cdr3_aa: CASSPTGTAGGYTF
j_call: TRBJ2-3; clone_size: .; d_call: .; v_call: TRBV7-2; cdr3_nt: TGTGCCAGCAGCCCCCCTCTGAGCACAGATACGCAGTATTTT; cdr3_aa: CASSPPLSTDTQYF
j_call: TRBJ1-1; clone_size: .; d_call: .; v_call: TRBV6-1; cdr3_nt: TGTGCCAGCAGTGAACAGGGTAACACTGAAGCTTTCTTT; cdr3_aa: CASSEQGNTEAFF